The sequence of this T cell receptor beta chain was determined in a study of beta chain features in type 1 diabetes. V gave up 5 bases and J gave up 3 bases; unmatched junction bases: 4. In germline, CDR1 is SNHLY, CDR2 FYNNEI. The CDR3 contains 15 residues. Reverse transcription of all isolated RNA meant that expressed TCRB transcripts were sequenced. The method was immunoSEQ multiplex PCR; TCRdb's version includes in-frame clones alone and lacks a portion of them. The table has about 250,000 clones, approximately 14% seen once. The sample was naive CD4+ T cells from blood. The clonotype comes from a woman in her 40s in good health. The chain is built from TRBV2 and TRBJ2-3; 11 bases map to TRBD2. Here the CDR3 reads CASSWASGGTDTQYF. The CDR3 region has the DNA TGTGCCAGCAGTTGGGCTAGCGGGGGGACAGATACGCAGTATTTT.